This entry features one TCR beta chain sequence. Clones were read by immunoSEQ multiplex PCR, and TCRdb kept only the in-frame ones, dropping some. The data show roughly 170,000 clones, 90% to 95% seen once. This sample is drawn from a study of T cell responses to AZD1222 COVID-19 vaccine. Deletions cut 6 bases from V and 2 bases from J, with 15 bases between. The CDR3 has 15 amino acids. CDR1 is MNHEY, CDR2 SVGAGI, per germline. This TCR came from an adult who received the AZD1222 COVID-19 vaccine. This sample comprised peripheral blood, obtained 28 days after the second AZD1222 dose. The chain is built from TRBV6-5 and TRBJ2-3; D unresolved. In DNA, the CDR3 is TGTGCCAGCAGCCCCCTCGAGCATTCCACAGATACGCAGTATTTT. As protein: CASSPLEHSTDTQYF.